This T cell receptor beta chain was recovered during a study of molecular identifiers for immune sequencing clone quantification. TCRdb reprocessed the PCR reads via MiXCR and lists one record per CDR3 protein. The table has about 320,000 distinct CDR3 sequences, 20% to 25% seen once. The table lists this clonotype with a few counts. Sequencing was done on a sample of naive CD8+ T cells from blood, with Jurkat cell RNA spiked in. Subset in this sample: FACS-sorted CD8+CD4-CCR7+CD45RA+ naive T cells. The sequence came from a human donor in good health. Some libraries in this study had Jurkat cell RNA spiked in.

The CDR3 DNA reads TGTGCCAGCAGCGTAGGACAGGCGAACACTGAAGCTTTCTTT. It is translated as CASSVGQANTEAFF. The J gene is TRBJ1-1, the V gene TRBV9, with a possible D match to TRBD1 (6 bases). From germline, CDR1 is SGDLS and CDR2 YYNGEE. Trimming shortened V by 0 bases and J by 1 base, and 7 bases separated the two germline ends. CDR3 length equals 14 residues. Filled out from reference TRBV9 and TRBJ1-1, the complete variable domain reads DSGVTQTPKHLITATGQRVTLRCSPRSGDLSVYWYQQSLDQGLQFLIQYYNGEERAKGNILERFSAQQFPDLHSELNLSSLELGDSALYFCASSVGQANTEAFFGQGTRLTVV.